This T cell receptor beta chain was captured by sequencing in a study of blood T cell repertoires in COVID-19 (TCRdb year 2020). About the study as a whole: Samples covering the acute and convalescent phases of COVID-19 were provided by collaborators in the United States, Italy and Spain. The sample metadata nearly always contained a de-identified subject ID, COVID-19 status, age in years and sex. Samples were obtained from the ongoing ImmuneRACE study (first 160 participants) and from over 1,000 subjects provided by 6 global collaborators. A freely available public database, intended as a resource for researchers studying the immune response to SARS-CoV-2, is where the repertoires were released. The dataset comprised deeply sampled blood TCRbeta repertoires from subjects exposed to, actively infected with, or recovered from COVID-19. HLA class I and class II types, where available, came from metadata supplied by the sample provider rather than from assay-based typing. The prospective study material was composed of cDNA or gDNA derived from T cells, B-cell-depleted T cells, or PBMCs. Summary of the overall study and its limitations: How much clinical and demographic metadata was included differed by source and by participant, and the metadata was provided uncurated.

V is cut by 7 bases and J by 0 bases, and the space between the germline ends is 16 bases. CDR1 and CDR2, looked up from the germline V gene, are SQVTM and ANQGSEA. The cysteine opens and the phenylalanine closes a CDR3 of 15 amino acids. Here the CDR3 DNA is all that survives: 45 bases in frame from base 1. In the prospective study, participants were roughly 18 to 100 years old, resided in about two dozen geographic areas of the United States, and were enrolled through a virtual design. Cohort assignment in the prospective study relied on participant-reported clinical history from a screening survey and a study questionnaire. In the prospective study, mobile phlebotomists collected whole blood, serum and a nasopharyngeal or oropharyngeal swab from each participant. Additional blood draws and questionnaires over an approximately two-month period could optionally be provided by prospective study participants. Blood samples from the prospective study were shipped frozen or at room temperature prior to DNA extraction.

TCRbeta CDR3 regions were amplified from genomic DNA using the immunoSEQ Assay, a bias-controlled multiplex PCR. In the paper's pipeline: Nucleated cell counts per sample were estimated from amplification of reference gene primers within the assay. To quantify the absolute abundance of each unique TCRbeta CDR3 rearrangement, sequence reads were collapsed and filtered. For each sample, productive Simpson clonality was calculated as the square root of Simpson's diversity index over productive rearrangements. Held by TCRdb, this immuneACCESS table contains in-frame sequences only and omits some clones. Under half of the omission traces to an unresolved V gene where checked; the cause of the rest is unknown. V, J and clone size were drawn from that table, and D and trimming were deduced from the DNA. The sample table shows about 400,000 clones, and 88% are seen once. The ten largest clones add up to 0.9% to 1% of the sample.

On this clone: This clone's antigen is unknown. No qualities accompany the bases; no much larger clone lies one base away.

The sequence came from a woman aged 25 to 39 with acute COVID-19. Sequencing was carried out using PBMCs or T cells enriched from blood (not recorded which). The V and J segments used are TRBV29-1 and TRBJ1-3, with TRBD1 perhaps the D gene, on 5 matching bases. CDR3 loop: CSAEFDSSSGNTIYF. The DNA reads as follows: TGCAGCGCGGAGTTTGACAGTAGCTCTGGAAACACCATATATTTT.